Listed below are T cell receptor beta chains from one sample, sequenced in a study of T cell responses to AZD1222 COVID-19 vaccine. Sequenced by immunoSEQ multiplex PCR; TCRdb stores in-frame clones only, minus some. In the table there are 150,000 to 200,000 clones, 88% of which are singletons. This material consisted of peripheral blood, taken on day 0 of AZD1222 vaccination. The receptor set was obtained from an adult in good health. Each CDR3 is given without its conserved first and last residue.

v_call	j_call	cdr3_aa
TRBV7-2	TRBJ2-1	ASSNLASPYNEQF
TRBV29-1	TRBJ1-1	SVGLDGLLVNTEAF
TRBV28	TRBJ1-3	ASSFLDRGGNTIY
TRBV9	TRBJ2-7	ASSVAGDTPYEQY
TRBV9	TRBJ2-5	ASSTLAGDQETQY
TRBV27	TRBJ2-7	ASSSGGGVNEQY
TRBV6-5	TRBJ2-7	AGSPSRANSYEQY
TRBV3-1/TRBV3-2	TRBJ1-1	ASSQDFPGGEAF
TRBV18	TRBJ1-3	ASSPPDSHTIY
TRBV12-3/TRBV12-4	TRBJ1-2	ASTLSGPGGYT
TRBV5-4	TRBJ2-3	ASSKAGGALDTQY
TRBV6-1	TRBJ2-3	ASSEQGGDTQY
TRBV9	TRBJ1-5	ARDRAGKPQH
TRBV7-6	TRBJ1-4	ASSLTLDRMPNEKLF
TRBV12-3/TRBV12-4	TRBJ2-7	ASSLVGGHEQY
TRBV24-1	TRBJ1-5	ATSPGGEGNQPQH
TRBV24-1	TRBJ1-2	ATPPSGLDGYT
TRBV19	TRBJ2-3	ASSITGSTDTQY
TRBV11-2	TRBJ1-4	ASSLTDRNEKLF
TRBV27	TRBJ2-7	ASSVGQGAYEQY
TRBV5-8	TRBJ1-6	ASSLGGQGSSPLH
TRBV9	TRBJ1-4	ASSTSGGANEKLF
TRBV5-1	TRBJ1-2	ASSSGGGQNYGYT
TRBV5-4	TRBJ1-2	ASSSQGTLSYT
TRBV19	TRBJ1-5	ASKDGTANQPQH
TRBV28	TRBJ1-1	ASSFRVGSTEAF
TRBV4-3	TRBJ2-1	ASSQDLGGQRPGNEQF
TRBV2	TRBJ2-7	ASSLAGGEQY
TRBV25-1	TRBJ2-3	ASSASAGARTQY
TRBV5-4	TRBJ2-3	ASSFLRGGDTQY
TRBV4-1	TRBJ1-2	ASSQEVGTGASNYGYT
TRBV28	TRBJ1-3	ASAPERGFGNTIY
TRBV6-6	TRBJ1-5	ASVQGGNQPQH
TRBV7-9	TRBJ2-3	ASSPDSTDTQY
TRBV29-1	TRBJ2-6	SVDGRPGANVLT
TRBV7-9	TRBJ1-5	ASSYGISNQPQH
TRBV19	TRBJ1-1	ASSSPGAMNTEAF